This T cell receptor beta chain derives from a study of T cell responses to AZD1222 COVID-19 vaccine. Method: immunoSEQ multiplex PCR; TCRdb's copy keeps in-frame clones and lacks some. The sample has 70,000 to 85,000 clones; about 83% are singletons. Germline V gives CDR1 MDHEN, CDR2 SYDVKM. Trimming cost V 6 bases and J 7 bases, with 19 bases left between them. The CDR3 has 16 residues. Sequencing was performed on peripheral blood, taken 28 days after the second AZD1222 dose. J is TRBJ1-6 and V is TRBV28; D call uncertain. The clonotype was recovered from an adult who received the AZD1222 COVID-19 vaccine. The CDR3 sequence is CASSLLTLRGNSPLHF. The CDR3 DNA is TGTGCCAGCAGCCTCCTTACCCTCCGCGGGAATTCACCCCTCCACTTT.